These 23 T cell receptor beta chains were sequenced from one sample in a study of CD8 T cells in ankylosing spondylitis. Study-level results: Made up of about eight highly homologous variants, a TCR beta motif appeared characteristic of ankylosing spondylitis blood.

TCRdb processed the 5' RACE reads anew with MiXCR; each CDR3 protein has one entry. The table shows around 490,000 distinct CDR3 sequences, with 5.3% occurring only once. For these TCRs, the target antigens are not known. The specimen was blood, either unsorted or a sorted T cell fraction (not recorded which). All receptors derive from a male donor with ankylosing spondylitis.

A word on this clonotype: One junction end disagrees with the germline gene, perhaps due to a read error. The chain links TRBV20-1 to TRBJ1-2, with 8 bases that match TRBD1. In germline, CDR1 is DFQATT, CDR2 SNEGSKA (reference sequence). The CDR3 has 17 amino acids. The CDR3, as DNA: TGCTGTGCTCCGAGAAGACAGGGGACACCAGATAACTATGGCTACACCTTC. Translated, it gives CCAPRRQGTPDNYGYTF.

V and J are TRBV27 and TRBJ2-3, with 8 bases that match TRBD1. Germline CDR1 and CDR2: MNHEY and SMNVEV (reference sequence). V was clipped by 8 bases and J by 0 bases; unmatched bases: 1. The CDR3 consists of 13 residues. This CDR3 reads CASGDRSTDTQYF. The CDR3 region has the DNA TGTGCCAGCGGGGACAGGAGCACAGATACGCAGTATTTT.

This clonotype has ten or more counts. CDR3 residues: CASSLLDSGRGELFF. Here the CDR3 DNA reads TGTGCCAGCAGTTTATTGGACTCGGGGCGCGGGGAGCTGTTTTTT. The genes are TRBV27 and TRBJ2-2; possibly TRBD1 or TRBD2 for D (5 bases each). The CDR3 spans 15 residues. The germline V gene has CDR1 MNHEY and CDR2 SMNVEV (reference sequence). V lost 1 base and J 7 bases, leaving 13 bases between the germline ends.

This clonotype was counted ten times or more. The chain combines TRBV7-2 with TRBJ2-3; D tentatively reads TRBD1 or TRBD2 (5 bases each). This CDR3 is built from 18 residues. The V gene lost 0 bases and the J gene lost 1 base, with 17 bases spanning the gap. CDR1 and CDR2 (germline): SGHTA, FQGNSA. The CDR3 reads CASSLARIRGTGTDTQYF. CDR3 in DNA: TGTGCCAGCAGCTTAGCTCGTATAAGAGGGACCGGCACAGATACGCAGTATTTT.

This clonotype was seen repeatedly, ten times or more. The rearrangement joins TRBV20-1 to TRBJ2-7; no definite D call. From germline, CDR1 is DFQATT and CDR2 SNEGSKA (reference sequence). This CDR3 has 12 amino acids. The ends were cut back, 5 bases at V and 0 bases at J, with 8 bases in the middle. CDR3 sequence: CSASGLSYEQYF. The CDR3 DNA reads TGCAGTGCTTCGGGTCTCTCCTACGAGCAGTACTTC.

This clonotype occurred many times. V and J are TRBV7-2 and TRBJ2-1; no clear D gene. V gave up 2 bases and J gave up 10 bases, with 18 bases separating them. There are 15 residues in the CDR3. CDR1 is SGHTA, CDR2 FQGNSA, per germline. CDR3 sequence reads: CASSLPRTLVKEQFF. CDR3 coding DNA: TGTGCCAGCAGCTTACCACGCACCCTAGTGAAGGAGCAGTTCTTC. Full variable domain (rest looked up from reference TRBV7-2 and TRBJ2-1): GAGVSQSPSNKVTEKGKDVELRCDPISGHTALYWYRQSLGQGLEFLIYFQGNSAPDKSGLPSDRFSAERTGGSVSTLTIQRTQQEDSAVYLCASSLPRTLVKEQFFGPGTRLTVL.

A word on this clonotype: A much larger clone lies a single base off, so this may be a read error. V gene TRBV9 combines with J gene TRBJ1-2; D is unresolved. CDR3 length equals 14 residues. From germline, CDR1 is SGDLS and CDR2 YYNGEE. The CDR3 sequence: CASSVDSGPYGNTF. The CDR3 nucleotides read TGTGCCAGCAGCGTAGACTCAGGACCCTATGGCAACACCTTC.

This clonotype was detected many times. The genes are TRBV9 and TRBJ2-2; no firm D call. Germline V CDR1 and CDR2: SGDLS, YYNGEE. Trimming cost V 1 base and J 7 bases, with 17 bases left between them. This CDR3 is built from 16 residues. CDR3 coding DNA: TGTGCCAGCAGCGTACAGGAACCCCTAACTGGCGGGGAGCTGTTTTTT. Its protein is CASSVQEPLTGGELFF.

This clonotype was seen ten or more times. The CDR3 spells CSAQGGVGYEQYF. For the CDR3, the DNA is TGCAGCGCCCAGGGGGGGGTAGGCTACGAGCAGTACTTC. The chain recombines TRBV29-1 with TRBJ2-7; D tentatively reads TRBD1 or TRBD2 (7 bases each). The CDR3 length is 13 residues. The germline V and J ends were trimmed by 7 bases and 3 bases, with 16 bases remaining between them. Germline-derived CDR1 and CDR2 are SQVTM and ANQGSEA.

This clonotype has a count of ten or more. The chain carries TRBV5-1 and TRBJ2-1; D remains unclear. Trimming removed 4 bases from V and 0 bases from J, with 11 bases in between. This CDR3 contains 15 residues. Per germline, CDR1 SGHRS and CDR2 YFSETQ. CDR3 in DNA: TGCGCCAGCAGCCCAGACGTAACCTCCTACAATGAGCAGTTCTTC. This translates into CASSPDVTSYNEQFF.

At least ten counts were recorded for this clonotype. DNA of the CDR3: TGTGCCAGCAGCGTAGAGGGGGATAGCTCCTACGAGCAGTACTTC. It codes for CASSVEGDSSYEQYF. The genes are TRBV9 and TRBJ2-7; D possibly corresponds to TRBD1 (6 bases). Trimming removed 0 bases from V and 0 bases from J, with 10 bases in between. CDR1 is SGDLS and CDR2 is YYNGEE in the germline V gene. The CDR3 spans 15 residues.

There are many counts of this clonotype. V is TRBV20-1 and J is TRBJ2-7; D might be TRBD1 or TRBD2, each matching 5 bases. The CDR3 is made up of 13 amino acids. Germline lookup yields CDR1 DFQATT and CDR2 SNEGSKA (reference sequence). Deletions cut 5 bases from V and 3 bases from J, with 14 bases between. CDR3 region: CSAPGTGHYEQYF. The CDR3 DNA sequence: TGCAGTGCTCCCGGGACGGGCCACTACGAGCAGTACTTC.

This clonotype has a handful of counts. In DNA, the CDR3 is TGTGCCAGCTCGTCCCTGGCCAGCGACTACGAGCAGTACTTC. Translated: CASSSLASDYEQYF. The chain joins TRBV18 to TRBJ2-7; D gene ambiguous. CDR3 length: 14 amino acids. Germline V gene lookup returns CDR1 KGHSH and CDR2 LQKENI. The V gene lost 6 bases and the J gene lost 3 bases, with 15 bases spanning the gap.

This clonotype has a count of ten or more. The CDR3 is CAISERGAQETQYF. In nucleotides, the CDR3 is TGTGCCATCAGTGAGCGGGGGGCCCAAGAGACCCAGTACTTC. The chain employs TRBV10-3 and TRBJ2-5; possibly TRBD2 for D (7 bases). Trimming removed 2 bases from V and 1 base from J, with 8 bases in between. The CDR3 loop spans 14 amino acids. The V gene's germline CDR1 is ENHRY and CDR2 SYGVKD.

In its sample, this clonotype was seen many times. V usage is TRBV11-1 and J usage is TRBJ2-1, with 9 bases matching TRBD2. V was clipped by 5 bases and J by 0 bases; unmatched bases: 17. Per germline, CDR1 SGHAT and CDR2 FQDESV (reference sequence). The CDR3 totals 20 residues. The chain's CDR3 is CASSPLGLAGKTHSYNEQFF. CDR3 nucleotides: TGTGCCAGCAGCCCCCTCGGGCTAGCGGGAAAGACCCACTCCTACAATGAGCAGTTCTTC.

This clonotype appeared many times. The V call is TRBV4-2, the J call TRBJ2-3, with 11 bases identical to TRBD2. The CDR3 spans 17 residues. Germline-derived CDR1 and CDR2 are LGHNA and YNFKEQ. V lost 3 bases to trimming and J lost 2 bases; unmatched junction nucleotides: 7. The CDR3: CASSQGGTSGFTDTQYF. The CDR3 coding sequence is TGTGCCAGCAGCCAGGGCGGGACTAGCGGATTCACAGATACGCAGTATTTT.

This clonotype was observed at least ten times. The chain recombines TRBV4-2 with TRBJ1-5; TRBD1 matches at 10 bases. The CDR3 spans 16 residues. V shed 8 bases, J shed 0 bases, and the junction held 7 bases outside the gene matches. In germline, CDR1 is LGHNA, CDR2 YNFKEQ. The DNA for the CDR3 is TGTGCCAGCGAGTGGGACAGGGGATATAGCAATCAGCCCCAGCATTTT. As protein: CASEWDRGYSNQPQHF.

This clonotype was counted many times. The chain has TRBV6-2 or TRBV6-3 and TRBJ2-5; weak D call: TRBD2 (7 bases). The CDR3 is made up of 16 amino acids. With 4 bases removed from V and 0 bases from J, the gap between germline ends came to 15 bases. The germline V gene encodes CDR1 MNHEY and CDR2 SVGEGT. The CDR3 is CASSLGTTGYQETQYF. The CDR3 DNA reads TGTGCCAGCAGTTTGGGGACTACAGGGTACCAAGAGACCCAGTACTTC.

This clonotype was counted ten times or more. V gene TRBV5-1 combines with J gene TRBJ2-2, with 15 bases identical to TRBD2. V was clipped by 4 bases and J by 6 bases; unmatched bases: 7. CDR3 length equals 17 residues. Germline CDR1 SGHRS, CDR2 YFSETQ. This chain's CDR3 is CASSDLGLAGGAGELFF. DNA for the CDR3: TGCGCCAGCAGCGATCTCGGACTAGCGGGAGGGGCCGGGGAGCTGTTTTTT.

This clonotype was counted many times. The rearrangement links TRBV4-3 to TRBJ2-2; the match to TRBD1 covers 11 bases. The germline V gene has CDR1 LGHNA and CDR2 YSLEER. This CDR3 is built from 15 residues. The junction had 2 bases not matched to a gene; V was cut back by 6 bases and J by 2 bases. CDR3 region: CASRDRGRNTGELFF. CDR3 DNA: TGCGCCAGCAGGGACAGGGGGCGAAACACCGGGGAGCTGTTTTTT.

This clonotype was seen many times. The rearrangement links TRBV12-3 or TRBV12-4 to TRBJ2-6, with D possibly being TRBD1 (6 bases). CDR3 size: 18 residues. Trimming took off 1 base at V and 0 bases at J, with 13 bases between the two ends. In DNA form, the CDR3 reads TGTGCCAGCAGTTTAGAGTCTGGACAGCGCTCTGGGGCCAACGTCCTGACTTTC. This gives the protein CASSLESGQRSGANVLTF.

This clonotype has at least ten counts. This chain links TRBV29-1 with TRBJ2-1; unclear D gene. Looked up from germline, CDR1 is SQVTM and CDR2 is ANQGSEA. V dropped 2 bases and J dropped 5 bases, with 13 bases sitting between them. This CDR3 contains 14 residues. The CDR3 sequence is CSVENDPGDNEQFF. The DNA of the CDR3 is TGCAGCGTTGAAAATGACCCGGGTGACAATGAGCAGTTCTTC.

This clonotype has just a few counts. The V gene is TRBV11-2, the J gene TRBJ2-7; TRBD2 might be the D (6 bases). The germline CDR1 and CDR2 sequences are SGHAT and FQNNGV. V was cut by 5 bases and J by 0 bases, with 14 bases left in between. The CDR3 consists of 15 residues. CDR3 amino acids: CASSDLARSSYEQYF. The CDR3 DNA reads TGTGCCAGCAGCGACCTAGCGAGGAGCTCCTACGAGCAGTACTTC.